Listed below are T cell receptor beta chains from one sample, sequenced in a study of CD8 T cells in Susac syndrome. TCRdb re-derived calls from the immunoSEQ multiplex PCR reads in MiXCR, one entry per CDR3 protein. Here the sample spans about 140,000 distinct CDR3 sequences, approximately 94% being singletons. The material sequenced was CD4+ T cells from PBMCs. These receptors came from a human donor with Susac syndrome. Both conserved end residues are part of each CDR3. Each record gives: CDR3 DNA, CDR3 protein, clone size, V gene, J gene, D gene. D genes are given only for firm matches. Clone size is stated in some rows and not others, as once, few, many or a class when expanded.

TGCGCCAGCAGCCAATACCCTAGCGGGGGTACCTACAATGAGCAGTTCTTC	CASSQYPSGGTYNEQFF	.	TRBV4-1	TRBJ2-1	TRBD2
TGTGCCACCAGCAGAGATAGTAGCGGGGCTTACAATGAGCAGTTCTTC	CATSRDSSGAYNEQFF	.	TRBV15	TRBJ2-1	TRBD2
TGCAGTGCTAGTGGGGGAAACACCGGGGAGCTGTTTTTT	CSASGGNTGELFF	.	TRBV20-1	TRBJ2-2	.
TGCAGCGTTGAAGCGGGGAAGGGCGTGATAAGGGGCAATGAGCAGTTCTTC	CSVEAGKGVIRGNEQFF	.	TRBV29-1	TRBJ2-1	.
TGTGCCAGCAGTGACTCGATGGGTCCAAAGGATGAGCAGTTCTTC	CASSDSMGPKDEQFF	.	TRBV6-4	TRBJ2-1	.
TGCAGTGCTAGGGGGAGGGGAAGGGATCAGCCCCAGCATTTT	CSARGRGRDQPQHF	.	TRBV20-1	TRBJ1-5	.
TGTGCCAGCAGGTCGTGGGGACAGTACTACGAGCAGTACTTC	CASRSWGQYYEQYF	.	TRBV11-2	TRBJ2-7	TRBD1
TGTGCCAGCAGCCCCCGTGGGCCGCTATCGACCTCCTACGAGCAGTACTTC	CASSPRGPLSTSYEQYF	.	TRBV13	TRBJ2-7	.
TGCAGCGGGTACAGGGGACAAGAGACCCAGTACTTC	CSGYRGQETQYF	.	TRBV29-1	TRBJ2-5	TRBD1
TGCAGTGCTCAGACGGGGGGCTCGTACCAAGAGACCCAGTACTTC	CSAQTGGSYQETQYF	.	TRBV20-1	TRBJ2-5	.
TGCAGCGTTAACCCAGGGGGCCCTAACTATGGCTACACCTTC	CSVNPGGPNYGYTF	.	TRBV29-1	TRBJ1-2	TRBD1
TGCAGTGTCCCCTATTTAGGGACCTTC	CSVPYLGTF	.	TRBV20-1	TRBJ1-2	.
TGCAGCGTTGTGACAGGTCTGAACACCGGGGAGCTGTTTTTT	CSVVTGLNTGELFF	.	TRBV29-1	TRBJ2-2	.
TGTGCCAGCAGCTTAGAGGTGACGCTAGGCTATGGCTACACCTTC	CASSLEVTLGYGYTF	.	TRBV11-2	TRBJ1-2	.
TGTGCCAGCAGTGAACAGGGTGGTTCACCCCTCCACTTT	CASSEQGGSPLHF	.	TRBV25-1	TRBJ1-6	.
TGTGCCAGCAGCTACCCGGGACAGCTCACAGATACGCAGTATTTT	CASSYPGQLTDTQYF	.	TRBV7-6	TRBJ2-3	TRBD1
TGCAGCGTTGGCGGGAACGAGCAGTACTTC	CSVGGNEQYF	few	TRBV29-1	TRBJ2-7	.
TGTGCCACCAGCAGAGCTATGCCGGGACTAGCGGGAGAGCAGTTCTTC	CATSRAMPGLAGEQFF	.	TRBV15	TRBJ2-1	TRBD2
TGCAGTGCCACCCGACCCGGAACCAAAGAGCAGTTCTTC	CSATRPGTKEQFF	once	TRBV20-1	TRBJ2-1	.
TGTGCCAGCAGCCAAGTGGATCCAGAGACCCAGTACTTC	CASSQVDPETQYF	.	TRBV4-2	TRBJ2-5	.
TGTGCCAGCAGTTCTTTACAGGGACTTTACAATGAGCAGTTCTTC	CASSSLQGLYNEQFF	.	TRBV28	TRBJ2-1	.
TGCAGTGCTAGGATCCCAGGGGTGGTTCAGCCCCAGCATTTT	CSARIPGVVQPQHF	.	TRBV20-1	TRBJ1-5	.
TGCAGCGTTGGTCTTCTAGGAGATACGCAGTATTTT	CSVGLLGDTQYF	.	TRBV29-1	TRBJ2-3	.
TGTGCCAGCTCACCACAGGCAGTGGGCAATCAGCCCCAGCATTTT	CASSPQAVGNQPQHF	.	TRBV18	TRBJ1-5	.
TGTGCCAGCAGTTTCCCCGAAGGGACCTTAGAGACCCAGTACTTC	CASSFPEGTLETQYF	.	TRBV28	TRBJ2-5	.
TGCGCCAGCAGCTCCAGGGGGACAGAGCCCTACGAGCAGTACTTC	CASSSRGTEPYEQYF	.	TRBV5-1	TRBJ2-7	TRBD1
TGTGCCAGCAGCTTCGCACTAGCGGGAGGCCCCGGGGAGCTGTTTTTT	CASSFALAGGPGELFF	.	TRBV5-4	TRBJ2-2	TRBD2
TGTGCCAGCAGATCAGGGTCCTACGAGCAGTACTTC	CASRSGSYEQYF	.	TRBV25-1	TRBJ2-7	.
TGCAGCGTTGCGTGGGACAGGGGCGCTGAAGCTTTCTTT	CSVAWDRGAEAFF	.	TRBV29-1	TRBJ1-1	TRBD1
TGTGCCAGCAGCGTAGGGGGGTCCCCTTTTGAAAAACTGTTTTTT	CASSVGGSPFEKLFF	.	TRBV9	TRBJ1-4	.
TGCAGTGCTATACGAGGAGTGCGGCGGCAGAGAACAGATACGCAGTATTTT	CSAIRGVRRQRTDTQYF	.	TRBV20-1	TRBJ2-3	.
TGCAGTGCTAGGACTAGCGGACCTCAAGAGACCCAGTACTTC	CSARTSGPQETQYF	.	TRBV20-1	TRBJ2-5	TRBD2
TGTGCCAGCAGTTCCCCAGGCTCGGGGCAGTTCTTC	CASSSPGSGQFF	.	TRBV6-2/TRBV6-3	TRBJ2-1	.
TGTGCCAGCAGTTTATCCTTTAATGAGCAGTTCTTC	CASSLSFNEQFF	.	TRBV12-3/TRBV12-4	TRBJ2-1	.
TGTGCCAGCAGGGGACAGGGAAGCTCCTACAATGAGCAGTTCTTC	CASRGQGSSYNEQFF	.	TRBV2	TRBJ2-1	TRBD1
TGTGCCAGCAGCTCCGGGACAATTAGGGAGACCCAGTACTTC	CASSSGTIRETQYF	.	TRBV9	TRBJ2-5	.
TGCAGCGCTGAGGACAGGGGTAACATTCAGTACTTC	CSAEDRGNIQYF	.	TRBV29-1	TRBJ2-4	TRBD1
TGTGCCAGCAGCCGGGGACAGGACACAGATACGCAGTATTTT	CASSRGQDTDTQYF	once	TRBV5-4	TRBJ2-3	TRBD1
TGCAGCGCCGGACAGGGTTTAAGGGGCTACACCTTC	CSAGQGLRGYTF	.	TRBV29-1	TRBJ1-2	TRBD1
TGTGCCAGCAGTTACCCTCTTACCGGGGAGCTGTTTTTT	CASSYPLTGELFF	.	TRBV6-5	TRBJ2-2	.
TGTGCCAGCAGCCCGAGTACAGGGACAGGGACACGCACTGAAGCTTTCTTT	CASSPSTGTGTRTEAFF	.	TRBV11-2	TRBJ1-1	TRBD1
TGCGCCAGCAGCCCATCGACCTTACGGACTGTCAGAAACCTCTACGAGCAGTACTTC	CASSPSTLRTVRNLYEQYF	.	TRBV5-1	TRBJ2-7	.
TGCAGCGTTGAAGACTGGGAAGAGACCCAGTACTTC	CSVEDWEETQYF	.	TRBV29-1	TRBJ2-5	.
TGTGCCAGCAGTTTAGGGGATGGCAGGGCCTACGAGCAGTACTTC	CASSLGDGRAYEQYF	.	TRBV12-3/TRBV12-4	TRBJ2-7	.
TGTGCCAGCAGCGCGGCAAGGGGGGATGACGGTAATGGCTACACCTTC	CASSAARGDDGNGYTF	.	TRBV7-2	TRBJ1-2	.
TGTGCCAGTCGCCAGGAAAATGAGCAGTTCTTC	CASRQENEQFF	.	TRBV19	TRBJ2-1	.
TGTGCCAGCTCACCACAGGGACTAGCGAACCAGAATGAGCAGTTCTTC	CASSPQGLANQNEQFF	.	TRBV18	TRBJ2-1	TRBD2
TGCAGCGGTGCGGGACAGGGTAGCTACACCTTC	CSGAGQGSYTF	.	TRBV29-1	TRBJ1-2	TRBD1
TGTGCCAGCAGCCCTAAGGGCGAGCAGTACTTC	CASSPKGEQYF	.	TRBV2	TRBJ2-7	.
TGTGCCAGCAGTTTGAGGACTCCCGGCGGGGAGCAGTACTTC	CASSLRTPGGEQYF	.	TRBV12-3/TRBV12-4	TRBJ2-7	.
TGTGCCAGCAGCCAAGTTAGCGGGGGGGCCAATGAGCAGTTCTTC	CASSQVSGGANEQFF	few	TRBV4-2	TRBJ2-1	TRBD2
TGCAGCGTTGAAATCACGGCGAACACTGAAGCTTTCTTT	CSVEITANTEAFF	.	TRBV29-1	TRBJ1-1	.
TGTGCCACCAGTGACCCCGGGACAGGGCTCTCCAATGAGCAGTTCTTC	CATSDPGTGLSNEQFF	.	TRBV24-1	TRBJ2-1	TRBD1
TGTGCCAGCAGCTATAGCGTCTACGAGCAGTACTTC	CASSYSVYEQYF	.	TRBV7-9	TRBJ2-7	.
TGTGCCAGCAGCCCTGTACAGGGGCACTCCTACGAGCAGTACTTC	CASSPVQGHSYEQYF	.	TRBV28	TRBJ2-7	TRBD1
TGCAGCGTTGAACAACTAGCGGGCGGGCCGGATACGCAGTATTTT	CSVEQLAGGPDTQYF	.	TRBV29-1	TRBJ2-3	TRBD2
TGTGCCAGCAGTACCGACAGAGGAGTCGGTGGCTACACCTTC	CASSTDRGVGGYTF	.	TRBV28	TRBJ1-2	.
TGTGCCAGCAGCACAAGGACTAGCGCCGGGGAGCTGTTTTTT	CASSTRTSAGELFF	.	TRBV5-4	TRBJ2-2	TRBD2
TGTGCCAGCAACAGCCGAGGGGGGACCCACAATGAGCAGTTCTTC	CASNSRGGTHNEQFF	.	TRBV11-2	TRBJ2-1	.